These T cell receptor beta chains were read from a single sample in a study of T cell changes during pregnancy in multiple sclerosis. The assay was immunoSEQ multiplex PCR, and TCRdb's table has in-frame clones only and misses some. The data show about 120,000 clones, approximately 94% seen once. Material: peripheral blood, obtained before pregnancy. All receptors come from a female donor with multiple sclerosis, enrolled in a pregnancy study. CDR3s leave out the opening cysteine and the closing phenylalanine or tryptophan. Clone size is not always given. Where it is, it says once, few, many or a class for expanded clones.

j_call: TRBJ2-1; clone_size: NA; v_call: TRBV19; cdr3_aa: ASSIGTSEYNEQF
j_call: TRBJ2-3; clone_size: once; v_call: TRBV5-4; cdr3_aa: ASKGGRATDTQY
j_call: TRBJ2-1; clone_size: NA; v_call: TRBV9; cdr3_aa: ASSPRHGGRESYNEQF
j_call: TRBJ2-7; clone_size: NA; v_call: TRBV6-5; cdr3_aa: ASTWDRNYEQY
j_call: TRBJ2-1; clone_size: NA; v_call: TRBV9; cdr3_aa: ASSVGARNMDEQF
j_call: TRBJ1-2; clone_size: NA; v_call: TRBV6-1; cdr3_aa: ASSDSLFYGYT
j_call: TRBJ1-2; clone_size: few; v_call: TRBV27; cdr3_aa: ASSIRRQGVGYGYT
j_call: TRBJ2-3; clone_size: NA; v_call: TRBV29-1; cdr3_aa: SVTGQLSTDTQY
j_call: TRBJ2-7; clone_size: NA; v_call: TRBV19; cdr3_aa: ASRGVGLYEQY
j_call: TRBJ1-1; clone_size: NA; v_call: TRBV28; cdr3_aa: ASSLWGRINTEAF
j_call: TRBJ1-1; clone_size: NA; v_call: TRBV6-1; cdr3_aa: ASSAGQRYEAF
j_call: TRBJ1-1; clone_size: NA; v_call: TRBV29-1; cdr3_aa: SVAGLMNTEAF
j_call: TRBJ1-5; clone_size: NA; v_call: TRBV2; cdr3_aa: ASSALRSGFTGHNQPQH
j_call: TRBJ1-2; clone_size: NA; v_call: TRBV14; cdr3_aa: ASSQKTGVNYGYT
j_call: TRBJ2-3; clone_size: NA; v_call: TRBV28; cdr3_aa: ASSFRGRSTDTQY
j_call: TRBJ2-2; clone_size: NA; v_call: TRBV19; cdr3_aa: ASSDRAGGELF
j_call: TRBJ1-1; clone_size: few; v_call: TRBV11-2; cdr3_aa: ASSRQPGQDNTEAF
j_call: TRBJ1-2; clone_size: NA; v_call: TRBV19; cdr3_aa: ASSMPGQGEYGYT
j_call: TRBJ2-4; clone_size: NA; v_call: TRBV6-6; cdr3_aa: ASREGDIQY
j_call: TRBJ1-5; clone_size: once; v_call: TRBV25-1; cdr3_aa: ASSYRGLGPQH
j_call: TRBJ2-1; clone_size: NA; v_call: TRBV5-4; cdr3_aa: ASSVQVYNEQF
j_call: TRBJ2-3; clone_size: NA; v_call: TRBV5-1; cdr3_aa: ASSRRGGTDTQY
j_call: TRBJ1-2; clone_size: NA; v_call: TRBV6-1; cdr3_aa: ASSTTGASYGYT
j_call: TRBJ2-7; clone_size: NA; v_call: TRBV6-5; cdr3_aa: ASSSRREQY
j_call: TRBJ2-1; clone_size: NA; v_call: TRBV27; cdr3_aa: ASSLTDRTPYNEQF
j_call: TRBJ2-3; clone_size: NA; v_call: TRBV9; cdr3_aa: ASSGTSGGVPDTQY
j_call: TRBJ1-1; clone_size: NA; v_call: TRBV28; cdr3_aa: ASSSLTDRFAEAF